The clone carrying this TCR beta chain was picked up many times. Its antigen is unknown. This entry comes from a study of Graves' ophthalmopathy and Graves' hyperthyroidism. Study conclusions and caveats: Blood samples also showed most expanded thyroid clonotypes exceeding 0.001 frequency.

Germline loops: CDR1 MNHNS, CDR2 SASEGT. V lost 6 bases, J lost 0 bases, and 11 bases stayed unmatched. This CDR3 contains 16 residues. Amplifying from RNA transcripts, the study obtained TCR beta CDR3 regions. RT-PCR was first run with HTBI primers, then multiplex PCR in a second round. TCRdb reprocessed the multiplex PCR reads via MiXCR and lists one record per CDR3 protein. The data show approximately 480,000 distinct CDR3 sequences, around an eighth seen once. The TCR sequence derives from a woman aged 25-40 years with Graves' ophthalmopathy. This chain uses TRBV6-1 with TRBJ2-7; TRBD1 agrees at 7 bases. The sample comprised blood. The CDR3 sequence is CASSNRGRLYSYEQYF. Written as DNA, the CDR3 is TGTGCCAGCAGCAACAGGGGCAGGCTTTACTCCTACGAGCAGTACTTC.